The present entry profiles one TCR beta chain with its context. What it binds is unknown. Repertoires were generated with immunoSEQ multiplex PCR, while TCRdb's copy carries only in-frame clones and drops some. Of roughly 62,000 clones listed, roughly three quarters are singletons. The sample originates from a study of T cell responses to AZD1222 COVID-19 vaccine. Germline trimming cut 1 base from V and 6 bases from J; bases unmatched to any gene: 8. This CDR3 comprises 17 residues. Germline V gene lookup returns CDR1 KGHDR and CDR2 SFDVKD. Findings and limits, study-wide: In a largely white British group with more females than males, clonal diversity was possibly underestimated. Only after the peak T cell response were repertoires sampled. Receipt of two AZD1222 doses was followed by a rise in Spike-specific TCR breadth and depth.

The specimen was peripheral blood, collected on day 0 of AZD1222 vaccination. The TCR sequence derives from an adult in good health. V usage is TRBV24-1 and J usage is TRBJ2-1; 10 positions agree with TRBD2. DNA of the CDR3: TGTGCCACCAGTGATTTCGTCGTAGCGGGGGGCCTCAATGAGCAGTTCTTC. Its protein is CATSDFVVAGGLNEQFF.